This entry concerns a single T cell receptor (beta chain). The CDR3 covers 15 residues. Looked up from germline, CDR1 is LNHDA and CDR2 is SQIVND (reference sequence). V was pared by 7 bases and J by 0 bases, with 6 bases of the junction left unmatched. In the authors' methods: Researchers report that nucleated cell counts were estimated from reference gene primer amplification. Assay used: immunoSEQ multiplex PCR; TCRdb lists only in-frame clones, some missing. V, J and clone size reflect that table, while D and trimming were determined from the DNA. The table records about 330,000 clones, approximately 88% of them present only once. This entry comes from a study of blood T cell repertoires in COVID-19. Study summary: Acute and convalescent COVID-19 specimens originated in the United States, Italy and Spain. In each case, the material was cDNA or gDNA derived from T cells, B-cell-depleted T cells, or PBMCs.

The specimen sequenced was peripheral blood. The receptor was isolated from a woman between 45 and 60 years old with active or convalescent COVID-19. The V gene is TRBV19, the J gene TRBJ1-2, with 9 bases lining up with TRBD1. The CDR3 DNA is TGTGCCAGTAAGACAGGGGGTATGACTAACTATGGCTACACCTTC. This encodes CASKTGGMTNYGYTF. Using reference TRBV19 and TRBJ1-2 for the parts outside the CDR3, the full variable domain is DGGITQSPKYLFRKEGQNVTLSCEQNLNHDAMYWYRQDPGQGLRLIYYSQIVNDFQKGDIAEGYSVSREKKESFPLTVTSAQKNPTAFYLCASKTGGMTNYGYTFGSGTRLTVV.